One and the same sample provided the 14 T cell receptor beta chains below, sequenced in a study of spatial heterogeneity in lung cancer. Time point of the sample: blood at routine non-recurrence follow-up after resection. MiXCR, applied by TCRdb to the 5' RACE reads, yields one record per CDR3 protein. The repertoire holds about 87,000 distinct CDR3 sequences, just under 20% seen once, with roughly 22% in the top ten. The sample was PBMCs, taken at follow-up. The receptor set was obtained from a male donor with early-stage non-small cell lung cancer.

The chain uses TRBV27 and TRBJ2-1, with D possibly TRBD2 on 6 matching bases. Trimming took off 8 bases at V and 4 bases at J, with 18 bases between the two ends. The CDR3 totals 15 residues. Per the germline V gene, CDR1 is MNHEY and CDR2 is SMNVEV (reference sequence). This CDR3 reads CASQTDGSRYNEQFF. The DNA of the CDR3 is TGTGCCAGCCAAACTGACGGGAGCAGGTACAATGAGCAGTTCTTC.

The gene calls are TRBV20-1 and TRBJ2-5; D is perhaps TRBD1 (6 bases). The CDR3 spans 14 residues. With 0 bases removed from V and 7 bases from J, the gap between germline ends came to 15 bases. Germline V lookup: CDR1 DFQATT, CDR2 SNEGSKA (reference sequence). CDR3 region: CSARDTGPLGTQYF. The CDR3 nucleotides read TGCAGTGCTAGAGATACAGGGCCCCTCGGGACCCAGTACTTC.

The chain recombines TRBV4-1 with TRBJ1-1, with D perhaps TRBD1 (6 bases). Between the trimmed V and J ends, which lost 0 bases and 4 bases, there was a span of 12 bases. Germline CDR1 and CDR2: MGHRA and YSYEKL. CDR3 length: 15 amino acids. The CDR3 DNA follows: TGCGCCAGCAGCCAAGATAGGGGGAGGTCCACTGAAGCTTTCTTT. This encodes CASSQDRGRSTEAFF.

This clonotype was observed a few times. The chain combines TRBV24-1 with TRBJ1-1, with TRBD1 identical over 7 bases. The V and J ends lost 9 bases and 1 base, in that order; junction bases with no gene match: 4. The CDR3 contains 13 residues. The germline gives CDR1 KGHDR, CDR2 SFDVKD. DNA for the CDR3: TGTGCCACCGAGGACAGGAGGAACACTGAAGCTTTCTTT. It specifies CATEDRRNTEAFF.

This clonotype was seen a handful of times. V gene TRBV12-3 or TRBV12-4 combines with J gene TRBJ2-1, with D perhaps matching TRBD1 (5 bases). The CDR3 is 11 amino acids. The ends were cut back, 6 bases at V and 7 bases at J, with 7 bases in the middle. The DNA for the CDR3 is TGTGCCAGCAGGGACACTAATGAGCAGTTCTTC. Translation gives CASRDTNEQFF.

This clonotype was seen more than once but under ten times. V usage is TRBV10-3 and J usage is TRBJ2-7; a weak D match, TRBD1 (6 bases). Germline loops: CDR1 ENHRY, CDR2 SYGVKD. The CDR3 sequence is 13 residues long. V was clipped by 6 bases and J by 7 bases, with 16 bases between them. The chain's CDR3 is CAIRETGTEEQYV. In nucleotides, the CDR3 is TGTGCCATCAGGGAGACAGGAACGGAAGAGCAGTACGTC.

The rearrangement joins TRBV7-2 to TRBJ1-5; D unclear. Trimming cost V 2 bases and J 11 bases, with 19 bases left between them. This CDR3 contains 15 residues. Germline loops: CDR1 SGHTA, CDR2 FQGNSA. The CDR3 region is CASSLFGSGVGTQHF. CDR3 coding DNA: TGTGCCAGCAGCTTATTCGGCAGCGGGGTCGGGACCCAGCATTTT.

A few counts support this clonotype. CDR3 sequence (DNA): TGTGCCAGCTCACCACCGGCAAGCACCGATGGCTACACCTTC. It is translated as CASSPPASTDGYTF. The chain combines TRBV18 with TRBJ1-2, with D hard to call. Germline values: CDR1 KGHSH, CDR2 LQKENI. V dropped 0 bases and J dropped 6 bases, with 11 bases sitting between them. This CDR3 is 14 amino acids long.

V is TRBV9 and J is TRBJ2-3; D not certain. CDR1 SGDLS and CDR2 YYNGEE come from the germline V gene. V lost 1 base, J lost 6 bases, and 12 bases lay in between. This CDR3 is 14 amino acids long. CDR3: CASSVLGYMDTQYF. Here the CDR3 DNA reads TGTGCCAGCAGCGTATTGGGGTACATGGATACGCAGTATTTT.

The chain's CDR3 is CASSLGTASGETQYF. The CDR3 DNA reads as TGTGCCAGCAGTTTAGGGACCGCCTCGGGGGAGACCCAGTACTTC. V usage is TRBV12-3 or TRBV12-4 and J usage is TRBJ2-5, with a weak D call TRBD2 (5 bases). This CDR3 is 15 amino acids long. The germline V and J ends were trimmed by 1 base and 5 bases, with 14 bases remaining between them.

This clonotype was seen repeatedly, ten times or more. The chain has TRBV7-2 and TRBJ1-5; perhaps TRBD1 as D (5 bases). The V gene's germline CDR1 is SGHTA and CDR2 FQGNSA. The CDR3 loop spans 16 amino acids. V lost 5 bases and J 0 bases, leaving 14 bases between the germline ends. In DNA, the CDR3 is TGTGCCAGCAGCCCGGGGGGGGATCCTAGCAATCAGCCCCAGCATTTT. Protein sequence: CASSPGGDPSNQPQHF.

V is TRBV6-2 or TRBV6-3 and J is TRBJ1-5; D not resolved. Germline CDR1 MNHEY, CDR2 SVGEGT. Trimming removed 8 bases from V and 3 bases from J, with 14 bases in between. The CDR3 sequence is 14 residues long. In nucleotides, the CDR3 is TGTGCCAGCTCGCCCGGGCGTCCCAATCAGCCCCAGCATTTT. Amino acid sequence: CASSPGRPNQPQHF.

This clonotype was counted a few times. The gene calls are TRBV14 and TRBJ1-2; tentatively, D is TRBD1 (6 bases). This CDR3 comprises 14 residues. The germline V gene has CDR1 SGHDN and CDR2 FVKESK. Trimming took off 4 bases at V and 7 bases at J, with 16 bases between the two ends. In nucleotides, the CDR3 is TGTGCCAGCAGCCCCTTAGGGGGGGCTGGTGGCTACACCTTC. Translating gives CASSPLGGAGGYTF.

This clonotype was observed a few times. V usage is TRBV14 and J usage is TRBJ1-1; D ambiguous. The V end was cut by 5 bases, the J end by 7 bases, with 11 bases between. The CDR3 contains 12 residues. CDR1 is SGHDN, CDR2 FVKESK, per germline. The CDR3 DNA reads as TGTGCCAGCAGCTCTCATCGGTATGAAGCTTTCTTT. The encoded protein is CASSSHRYEAFF.